This is a list of T cell receptor beta chains from one sample in a study of blood T cell repertoires in COVID-19. Using immunoSEQ multiplex PCR, the repertoire was profiled, and TCRdb retains in-frame clones only, with some absent. The table includes about 260,000 clones, about 85% detected once. The specimen sequenced was peripheral blood. Receptors originate from a man younger than 30 with active or convalescent COVID-19. The CDR3 runs from the conserved cysteine through the conserved F or W. The D gene is left open where the match is weak. Clone size is stated in some rows and not others, as once, few, many or a class when expanded.

J	size	V	D	DNA	CDR3
TRBJ1-2	once	TRBV28	NA	TGTGCCAGCAGTTTTTCGGGGAGTAGCATGGTTGGCTACACCTTC	CASSFSGSSMVGYTF
TRBJ2-5	NA	TRBV7-9	NA	TGTGCCAGCAGCTGGTCCGACTGGCAAGAGACCCAGTACTTC	CASSWSDWQETQYF
TRBJ2-3	NA	TRBV2	NA	TGTGCCAGCCAAGGGGAAGTGGCAGATACGCAGTATTTT	CASQGEVADTQYF
TRBJ2-5	NA	TRBV5-4	NA	TGTGCCAGCAGCTCAAGAGGCGACCAAGAGACCCAGTACTTC	CASSSRGDQETQYF
TRBJ1-5	NA	TRBV19	TRBD1	TGTGCCAGTAGGGACAGGGATCAGCCCCAGCATTTT	CASRDRDQPQHF
TRBJ2-1	few	TRBV2	TRBD2	TGTGCCAGCAGTCTTGTAAGCGGGAGCTTCGGCGATGAGCAGTTCTTC	CASSLVSGSFGDEQFF
TRBJ2-1	NA	TRBV18	NA	TGTGCCAGCTCACCACCACCTGACAGCAATGAGCAGTTCTTC	CASSPPPDSNEQFF
TRBJ2-1	NA	TRBV9	NA	TGTGCCAGCACCCTAGGGGGACCCTACAATGAGCAGTTCTTC	CASTLGGPYNEQFF
TRBJ2-5	NA	TRBV29-1	TRBD1	TGCAGCGTCGCGGACAGGGAGAAGACCCAGTACTTC	CSVADREKTQYF
TRBJ2-3	NA	TRBV10-3	TRBD2	TGTGCCATCAGTGAGTCTAGCGGGAGCACAGATACGCAGTATTTT	CAISESSGSTDTQYF
TRBJ1-3	few	TRBV18	NA	TGTGCCAGCTCGAGGGAACCCGGAAACACCATATATTTT	CASSREPGNTIYF
TRBJ1-3	few	TRBV3-1/TRBV3-2	NA	TGTGCCAGCACAGGGGAGTATGGAAACACCATATATTTT	CASTGEYGNTIYF
TRBJ1-2	NA	TRBV2	TRBD1	TGTGCCAGCAGTGAAAAGACAGGGGCCTATGGCTACACCTTC	CASSEKTGAYGYTF
TRBJ1-5	NA	TRBV6-6	TRBD1	TGTGCCAGCAGTCTGGTGCGGGACAGGGATCCTCAGCCCCAGCATTTT	CASSLVRDRDPQPQHF
TRBJ2-1	NA	TRBV7-3	NA	TGTGCCAGCAGCCTAAAGGGAGAGCCGTTGAATGAGCAGTTCTTC	CASSLKGEPLNEQFF
TRBJ1-6	NA	TRBV28	NA	TGTGCCAGCAGTTTATGGGAACGGGGGGGGGATTCACCCCTCCACTTT	CASSLWERGGDSPLHF
TRBJ1-5	NA	TRBV27	NA	TGTGCCAGCAGTTTACGAGAATGGCAGCCCCAGCATTTT	CASSLREWQPQHF
TRBJ2-1	once	TRBV30	NA	TGTGCCTGGACAGGGATGGATGAGCAGTTCTTC	CAWTGMDEQFF
TRBJ1-1	NA	TRBV13	NA	TGTGCCAGCAACGACCGGGGGGACACTGAAGCTTTCTTT	CASNDRGDTEAFF
TRBJ2-3	NA	TRBV28	NA	TGTGCCAGCAGTTTACAAGGGACTTTGAGTACGCAGTATTTT	CASSLQGTLSTQYF
TRBJ2-1	NA	TRBV14	TRBD1	TGTGCCAGCAGCCTTATCTCAGGGACAGGGGTTGAGTTCTTC	CASSLISGTGVEFF
TRBJ1-3	NA	TRBV28	NA	TGTGCCAGCCACTCCCGGGGGATCTCTGGAAACACCATATATTTT	CASHSRGISGNTIYF
TRBJ1-6	NA	TRBV7-3	NA	TGTGCCAGCAGCTTGCGGTCGAGCTCCTATAATTCACCCCTCCACTTT	CASSLRSSSYNSPLHF
TRBJ2-1	NA	TRBV7-9	NA	TGTGCCAGCAGCTTAGCTGCCCATGGGCCATCCGGTGAGCAGTTCTTC	CASSLAAHGPSGEQFF
TRBJ2-7	NA	TRBV2	TRBD2	TGTGCCAGCAGTGGCTCTAGCGGGAGAGGCTACGAGCAGTACTTC	CASSGSSGRGYEQYF
TRBJ1-2	NA	TRBV12-3/TRBV12-4	NA	TGTGCCAGCAGTTCGGGGAATGGCTACACCTTC	CASSSGNGYTF
TRBJ2-3	NA	TRBV11-2	TRBD2	TGTGCCAGCAGCACTCTAGCGGGAGGGGTTAATACGCAGTATTTT	CASSTLAGGVNTQYF
TRBJ1-4	few	TRBV5-1	TRBD1	TGCGCCAGCCACAGGGGCGGCGGTGAAAAACTGTTTTTT	CASHRGGGEKLFF
TRBJ1-2	NA	TRBV29-1	NA	TGCAGCGTTGAACGGGAGGACTATGGCTACACCTTC	CSVEREDYGYTF
TRBJ1-1	NA	TRBV6-5	TRBD1	TGTGCCAGCAGCCCGACAGGGGGCAACCCTGAAGCTTTCTTT	CASSPTGGNPEAFF
TRBJ1-3	NA	TRBV10-2	NA	TGCGCCAGCAGTGAGTCAGGTTCCGGGTTTGACACCATATATTTT	CASSESGSGFDTIYF
TRBJ2-7	NA	TRBV11-2	TRBD2	TGTGCCAGCAGCTTGGGGACTAGCCTGACCTACGAGCAGTACTTC	CASSLGTSLTYEQYF
TRBJ2-1	NA	TRBV5-4	NA	TGTGCCAGCAGCTTGGGTACCTCCTACTCCTACAATGAGCAGTTCTTC	CASSLGTSYSYNEQFF
TRBJ1-4	NA	TRBV6-6	NA	TGTGCCAGCTCCCCAGTGTCAACTAATGAAAAACTGTTTTTT	CASSPVSTNEKLFF
TRBJ2-2	NA	TRBV4-1	TRBD2	TGCGCCAGCAGCCAAGTCGGCGGGACTACAAACACCGGGGAGCTGTTTTTT	CASSQVGGTTNTGELFF
TRBJ2-1	NA	TRBV25-1	TRBD2	TGTGCCAGCAGTGAATATACTAGCGGGTCTTACAATGAGCAGTTCTTC	CASSEYTSGSYNEQFF
TRBJ2-7	NA	TRBV11-3	NA	TGTGCCAGCAGCTTCAGCAGGCAAATCTATACCTACGAGCAGTACTTC	CASSFSRQIYTYEQYF
TRBJ2-1	NA	TRBV27	TRBD1	TGTGCCAGCAGAAGGGGGACAGGCGAATTCAATGAGCAGTTCTTC	CASRRGTGEFNEQFF
TRBJ2-7	NA	TRBV6-6	NA	TGTGCCAGCAGCGACCTGGACTACGGCGAGCAGTACTTC	CASSDLDYGEQYF
TRBJ1-4	NA	TRBV19	TRBD1	TGTGCCAGCACCACCCAGGGGGCATATGAAAAACTGTTTTTT	CASTTQGAYEKLFF
TRBJ1-2	NA	TRBV18	TRBD1	TGTGCCAGCTCTCAACAACAGGGGACAGCCTATGGCTACACCTTC	CASSQQQGTAYGYTF
TRBJ2-5	NA	TRBV5-1	NA	TGCGCCAGCAGCCCCCGCCGGGGAGAGACCCAGTACTTC	CASSPRRGETQYF
TRBJ2-1	NA	TRBV14	NA	TGTGCCAGCAGCCTCGCGGGTGGGCATGAGCAGTTCTTC	CASSLAGGHEQFF
TRBJ1-1	NA	TRBV4-2	NA	TGTGCCAGCAGCCAAGAGGGGGGGATGAACACTGAAGCTTTCTTT	CASSQEGGMNTEAFF
TRBJ2-3	NA	TRBV9	NA	TGTGCCAGCAGCGCCGACGGGGCAGATACGCAGTATTTT	CASSADGADTQYF
TRBJ2-3	NA	TRBV29-1	TRBD1	TGCAGCGGGGAGCAGGGGGCGCGGTCTTATTTT	CSGEQGARSYF
TRBJ2-7	NA	TRBV2	NA	TGTGCCAGCATGGTCTGGGAGGACCACCGCTCCTACGAGCAGTACTTC	CASMVWEDHRSYEQYF
TRBJ1-5	NA	TRBV6-5	TRBD1	TGTGCCAGCACCACCCAGGGGGGAATGAATCAGCCCCAGCATTTT	CASTTQGGMNQPQHF
TRBJ1-2	NA	TRBV12-3/TRBV12-4	NA	TGTGCCAGCAGTTTCCTCTATGGCTACACCTTC	CASSFLYGYTF
TRBJ1-2	NA	TRBV10-3	TRBD1	TGTGCCATCAGTGAGTCGACGACAGGGGACTATGGCTACACCTTC	CAISESTTGDYGYTF
TRBJ2-5	NA	TRBV12-5	TRBD1	TGTGCTAGTGGTTTGGTAAATGTAGGGGACAGGGAGACCCAGTACTTC	CASGLVNVGDRETQYF
TRBJ1-2	once	TRBV12-3/TRBV12-4	NA	TGTGCCAGCAGTTTCTCGGGGATCGGCGGCTACACCTTC	CASSFSGIGGYTF
TRBJ2-1	NA	TRBV3-1/TRBV3-2	NA	TGTGCCAGCAGCCAAGACCGACTGTACAATGAGCAGTTCTTC	CASSQDRLYNEQFF
TRBJ1-1	NA	TRBV11-2	TRBD1	TGTGCCACCCGACAGGGAGGCATGAACACTGAAGCTTTCTTT	CATRQGGMNTEAFF